This T cell receptor beta chain was identified during a study of blood T cells in healthy people across ages. Notes on the study in general: Unsorted PBMCs blocked a conclusive comparison of naive and antigen-experienced cells. A roughly linear age-dependent decrease characterized TCR beta diversity per million T cells.

With a J-beta primer mix and a sample-barcoded 5' primer, a second PCR ran 7 to 11 cycles. A minimum of 2.5 million CDR3-containing paired-end reads was obtained for each sample. TCRdb analysed the 5' RACE reads with MiXCR anew, one entry per CDR3 protein. The table records fewer than 700,000 distinct CDR3 sequences, over 40% of them present only once. Per sample, extraction of total RNA gave at least 5.5 micrograms in every case. Germline V CDR1 and CDR2: MNHEY, SVGEGT. The CDR3 extends over 14 amino acids. The junction had 2 bases not matched to a gene; V was cut back by 0 bases and J by 4 bases. The table lists this clonotype with a few counts. Its target is not known.

Sequenced material: blood. V gene TRBV6-2 or TRBV6-3 combines with J gene TRBJ1-1; 7 bases match TRBD1. This clonotype originated in a man at least 80 years old in good health. The DNA for the CDR3 is TGTGCCAGCAGTTACTCAGGGACAGCCACTGAAGCTTTCTTT. It specifies CASSYSGTATEAFF.